A single sample is the source of the 2 T cell receptor beta chains below, sequenced in a study of tumor-infiltrating lymphocytes in primary liver carcinoma. Out of unsorted whole blood came the blood RNA, and germline DNA was extracted as well. Making TCR beta cDNA involved roughly 500 ng total RNA and a constant-region primer. Sequencing libraries for TCR beta derived from three nested multiplex PCR rounds that used slightly modified ARM-PCR. The first two PCR rounds used TRBV1-TRBV30 forward primers with a C-beta reverse primer, roughly 10 cycles each. TCRdb re-called the multiplex PCR reads through MiXCR, storing one row per CDR3 protein. The sample has almost 200,000 distinct CDR3 sequences; approximately 64% are singletons. Sequenced material: peripheral blood. The source of these receptors is a woman aged 55-70 years with primary liver carcinoma and hepatitis B virus infection.

About this clonotype itself: The junction departs from the called germline gene at one end, perhaps through a read error. The chain is built from TRBV7-9 and TRBJ1-6; D remains unclear. CDR1 is SEHNR, CDR2 FQNEAQ, per germline (reference sequence). This CDR3 is built from 14 residues. CDR3 region: CASRSDGPYSPLHF. DNA of the CDR3: TGTGCCAGCAGGTCCGACGGTCCGTATTCGCCCCTCCACTTT.

This chain's CDR3 is CASNTRDSRNTIYF. For the CDR3, the DNA is TGTGCCAGCAATACCCGGGACAGCAGAAACACCATATATTTT. V gene TRBV6-6 combines with J gene TRBJ1-3; 7 bases agree with TRBD1. The CDR3 spans 14 residues. V shed 7 bases and J 5 bases; nucleotides not matched to a gene: 8. CDR1 and CDR2 (germline): MNHNY, SVGAGI (reference sequence).